This T cell receptor (beta chain) was sequenced in a study of blood T cell repertoires in COVID-19 (dated by TCRdb to the early 2020s). At the level of the whole study: Collaborator samples came from the United States, Italy and Spain and covered acute and convalescent phases of COVID-19. The material from the prospective study consisted of cDNA or gDNA derived from T cells, B-cell-depleted T cells, or PBMCs. Subjects who had been exposed to COVID-19, were actively infected with it, or had recovered from it provided the deeply sampled blood TCRbeta repertoires that made up the dataset. A freely available public database, intended as a resource for researchers studying the immune response to SARS-CoV-2, is where the repertoires were released. Samples came from the ongoing ImmuneRACE study (first 160 participants) plus 1,254 subjects from 6 global collaborators. The sample metadata nearly always contained a de-identified subject ID, COVID-19 status, age in years and sex. Where available, HLA class I and class II types were taken from metadata supplied by the sample provider and were not determined by assay-based typing.

The full study reports these points: The amount of clinical and demographic metadata varied by source and participant and was provided uncurated.

Collaborating institutions collected whole blood in K2EDTA tubes following their own protocols. Collaborator samples were shipped for TCRbeta analysis as frozen whole blood, isolated PBMCs, or DNA extracted from either sample type. TCRbeta CDR3 regions were amplified from genomic DNA by means of the immunoSEQ Assay, a bias-controlled multiplex PCR. The original pipeline was this. Within the assay, amplification of reference gene primers was used to estimate how many nucleated cells each sample contained. To quantify the absolute abundance of each unique TCRbeta CDR3 rearrangement, sequence reads were collapsed and filtered. For each sample, productive Simpson clonality was calculated as the square root of Simpson's diversity index across productive rearrangements. The clones in this table, taken by TCRdb from immuneACCESS, are in-frame only. Not every clone is retained; where verified, under half of the shortfall comes from an unresolved V gene, and the cause of the rest is unknown. That table supplies the V and J calls and clone size; D and trimming were determined from the DNA. The sample data list 90,000 or so clones, and over 70% of these were observed just once. The biggest ten clones account for 11% of the sample.

Remarks on this clone: Its antigen has not been determined. Base quality data are lacking; no much larger clone is found one base away.

The CDR3 runs 14 residues from the cysteine to the phenylalanine. CDR3 DNA only is kept here, 42 bases in frame from base 1. Compared with germline, V lacks 4 bases and J lacks 12 bases; bases without a gene match: 13. CDR1 and CDR2 are drawn from the germline V gene: KGHSH, LQKENI. The rearranged chain carries TRBV18 and TRBJ1-2; 8 central nucleotides agree with TRBD1. The sample comprised peripheral blood. This clonotype was obtained from a man older than 75 with acute or convalescent COVID-19. This receptor has the CDR3 CASSLRLGQGEDTF. Read as DNA, the sequence is TGTGCCAGCTCACTCCGACTAGGACAGGGAGAGGACACCTTC.